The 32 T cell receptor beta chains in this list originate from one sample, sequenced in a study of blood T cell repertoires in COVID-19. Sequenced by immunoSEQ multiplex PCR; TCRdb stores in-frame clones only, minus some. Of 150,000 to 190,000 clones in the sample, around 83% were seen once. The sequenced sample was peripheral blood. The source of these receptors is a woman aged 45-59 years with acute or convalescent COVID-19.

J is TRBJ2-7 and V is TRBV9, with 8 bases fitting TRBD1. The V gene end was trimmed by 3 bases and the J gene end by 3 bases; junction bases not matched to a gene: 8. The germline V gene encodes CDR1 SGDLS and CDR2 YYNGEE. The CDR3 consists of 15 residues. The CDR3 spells CASSEGTGGFYEQYF. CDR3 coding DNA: TGTGCCAGCAGCGAGGGAACAGGGGGTTTCTACGAGCAGTACTTC. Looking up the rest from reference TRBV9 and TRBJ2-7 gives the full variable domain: DSGVTQTPKHLITATGQRVTLRCSPRSGDLSVYWYQQSLDQGLQFLIQYYNGEERAKGNILERFSAQQFPDLHSELNLSSLELGDSALYFCASSEGTGGFYEQYFGPGTRLTVT.

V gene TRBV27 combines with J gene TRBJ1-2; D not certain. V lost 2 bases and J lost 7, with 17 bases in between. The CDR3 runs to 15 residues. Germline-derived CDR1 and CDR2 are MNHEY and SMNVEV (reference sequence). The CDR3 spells CASSLESRSVSGYTF. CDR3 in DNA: TGTGCCAGCAGTTTAGAGTCCCGGAGTGTAAGTGGCTACACCTTC.

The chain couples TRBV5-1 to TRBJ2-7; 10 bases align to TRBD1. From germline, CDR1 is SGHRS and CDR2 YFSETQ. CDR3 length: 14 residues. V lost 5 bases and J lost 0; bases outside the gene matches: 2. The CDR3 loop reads CASRGQGSSYEQYF. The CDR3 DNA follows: TGCGCCAGCAGGGGACAGGGGTCCTCCTACGAGCAGTACTTC.

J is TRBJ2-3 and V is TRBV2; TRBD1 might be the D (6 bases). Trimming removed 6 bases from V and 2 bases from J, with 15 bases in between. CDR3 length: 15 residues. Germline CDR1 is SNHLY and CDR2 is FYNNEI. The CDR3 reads CASSKDRLSTDTQYF. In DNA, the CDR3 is TGTGCCAGCAGCAAAGACAGGCTATCCACAGATACGCAGTATTTT.

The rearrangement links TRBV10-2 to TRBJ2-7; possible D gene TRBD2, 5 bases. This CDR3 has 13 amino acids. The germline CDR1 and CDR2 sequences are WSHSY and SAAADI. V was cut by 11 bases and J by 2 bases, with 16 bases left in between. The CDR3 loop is CAGGRGKTYEQYF. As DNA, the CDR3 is TGCGCCGGCGGCCGGGGTAAGACCTACGAGCAGTACTTC.

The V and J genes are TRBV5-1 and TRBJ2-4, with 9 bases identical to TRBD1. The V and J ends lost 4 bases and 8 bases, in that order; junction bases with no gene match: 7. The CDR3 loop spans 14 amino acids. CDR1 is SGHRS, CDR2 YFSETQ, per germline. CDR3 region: CASSEPGQGDIQYF. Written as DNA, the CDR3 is TGCGCCAGCAGCGAACCGGGACAGGGTGACATTCAGTACTTC.

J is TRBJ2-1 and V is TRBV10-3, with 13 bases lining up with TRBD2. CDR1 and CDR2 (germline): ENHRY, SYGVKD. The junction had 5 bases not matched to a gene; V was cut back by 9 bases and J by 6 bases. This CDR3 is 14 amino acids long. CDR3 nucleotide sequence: TGTGCCATTGGACTAGCGGGAGACTTCAATGAGCAGTTCTTC. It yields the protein CAIGLAGDFNEQFF.

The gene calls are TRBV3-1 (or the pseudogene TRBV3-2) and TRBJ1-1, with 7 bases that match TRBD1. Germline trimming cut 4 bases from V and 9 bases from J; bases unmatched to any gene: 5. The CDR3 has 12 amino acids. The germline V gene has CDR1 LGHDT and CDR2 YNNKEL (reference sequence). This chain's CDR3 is CASSPRTGKAFF. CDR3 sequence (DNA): TGTGCCAGCAGCCCTAGGACAGGTAAAGCTTTCTTT.

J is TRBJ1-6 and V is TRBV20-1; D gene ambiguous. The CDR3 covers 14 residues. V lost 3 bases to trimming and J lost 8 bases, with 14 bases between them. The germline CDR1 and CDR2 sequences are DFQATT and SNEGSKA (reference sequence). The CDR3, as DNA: TGCAGTGCTAGTGACGAGAGTTTGGATTCACCCCTCCACTTT. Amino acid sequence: CSASDESLDSPLHF.

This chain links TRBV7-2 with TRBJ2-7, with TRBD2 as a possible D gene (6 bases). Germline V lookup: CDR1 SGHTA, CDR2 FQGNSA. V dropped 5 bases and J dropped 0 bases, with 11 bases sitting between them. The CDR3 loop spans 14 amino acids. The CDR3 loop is CASSSSGSSYEQYF. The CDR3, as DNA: TGTGCCAGCAGCAGTAGCGGAAGCTCCTACGAGCAGTACTTC.

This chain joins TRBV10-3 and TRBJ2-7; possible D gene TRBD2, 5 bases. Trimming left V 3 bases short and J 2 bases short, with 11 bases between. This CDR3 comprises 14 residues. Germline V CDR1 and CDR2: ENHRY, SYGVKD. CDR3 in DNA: TGTGCCATCAGTGACCCGGGAACCGCCTACGAGCAGTACTTC. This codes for CAISDPGTAYEQYF.

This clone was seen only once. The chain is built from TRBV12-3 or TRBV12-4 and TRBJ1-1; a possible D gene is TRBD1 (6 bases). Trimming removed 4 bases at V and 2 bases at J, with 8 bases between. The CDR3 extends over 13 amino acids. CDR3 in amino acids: CASSSTGNTEAFF. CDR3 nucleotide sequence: TGTGCCAGCAGTTCGACAGGCAACACTGAAGCTTTCTTT.

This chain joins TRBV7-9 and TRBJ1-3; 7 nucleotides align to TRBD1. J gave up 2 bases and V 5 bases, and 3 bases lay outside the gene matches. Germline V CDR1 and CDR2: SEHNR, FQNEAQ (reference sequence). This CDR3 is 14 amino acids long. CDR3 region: CASSLTGAGNTIYF. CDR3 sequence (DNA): TGTGCCAGCAGCCTAACAGGGGCTGGAAACACCATATATTTT. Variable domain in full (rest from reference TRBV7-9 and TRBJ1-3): DTGVSQNPRHKITKRGQNVTFRCDPISEHNRLYWYRQTLGQGPEFLTYFQNEAQLEKSRLLSDRFSAERPKGSFSTLEIQRTEQGDSAMYLCASSLTGAGNTIYFGEGSWLTVV.

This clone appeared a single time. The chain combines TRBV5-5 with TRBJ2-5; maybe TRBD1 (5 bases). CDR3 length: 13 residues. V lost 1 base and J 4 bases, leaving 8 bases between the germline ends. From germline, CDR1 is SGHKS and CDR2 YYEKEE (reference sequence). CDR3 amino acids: CASSLSGPETQYF. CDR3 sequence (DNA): TGTGCCAGCAGCTTGTCAGGGCCAGAGACCCAGTACTTC.

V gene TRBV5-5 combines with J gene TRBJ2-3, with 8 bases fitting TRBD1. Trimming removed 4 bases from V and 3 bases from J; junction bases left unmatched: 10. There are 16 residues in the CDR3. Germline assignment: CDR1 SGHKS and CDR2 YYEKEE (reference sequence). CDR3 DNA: TGTGCCAGCAGCGCATACGCAGGGGGCGGAACAGATACGCAGTATTTT. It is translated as CASSAYAGGGTDTQYF.

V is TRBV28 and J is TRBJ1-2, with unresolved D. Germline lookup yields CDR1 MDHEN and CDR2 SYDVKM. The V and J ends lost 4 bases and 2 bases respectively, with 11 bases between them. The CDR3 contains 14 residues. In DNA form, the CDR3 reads TGTGCCAGCAGTTGGCCCCCACCAAACTATGGCTACACCTTC. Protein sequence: CASSWPPPNYGYTF.

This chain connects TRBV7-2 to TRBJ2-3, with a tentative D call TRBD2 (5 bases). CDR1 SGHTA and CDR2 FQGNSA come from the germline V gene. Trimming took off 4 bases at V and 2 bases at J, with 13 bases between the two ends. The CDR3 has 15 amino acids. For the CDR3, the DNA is TGTGCCAGCAGCTCCCAGCTAGCTGCCACAGATACGCAGTATTTT. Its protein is CASSSQLAATDTQYF.

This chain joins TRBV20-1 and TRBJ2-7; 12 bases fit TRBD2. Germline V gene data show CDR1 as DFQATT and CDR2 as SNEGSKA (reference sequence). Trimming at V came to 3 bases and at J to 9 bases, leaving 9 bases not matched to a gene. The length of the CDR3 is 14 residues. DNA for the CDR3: TGCAGTGCTAGTTCGCGACTAGCGGGAGAGGTGCAGTACTTC. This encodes CSASSRLAGEVQYF.

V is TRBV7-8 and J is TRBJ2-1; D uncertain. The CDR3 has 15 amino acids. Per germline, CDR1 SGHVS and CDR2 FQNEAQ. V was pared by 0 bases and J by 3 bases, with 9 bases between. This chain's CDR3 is CASSLALRNYNEQFF. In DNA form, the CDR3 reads TGTGCCAGCAGCTTAGCTCTGCGGAACTACAATGAGCAGTTCTTC.

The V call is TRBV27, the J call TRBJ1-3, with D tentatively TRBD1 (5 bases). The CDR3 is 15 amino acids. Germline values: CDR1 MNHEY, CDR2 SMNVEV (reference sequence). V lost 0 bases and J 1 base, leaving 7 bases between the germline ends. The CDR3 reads CASSLSAGSGNTIYF. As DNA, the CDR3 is TGTGCCAGCAGTTTATCTGCAGGGTCTGGAAACACCATATATTTT.

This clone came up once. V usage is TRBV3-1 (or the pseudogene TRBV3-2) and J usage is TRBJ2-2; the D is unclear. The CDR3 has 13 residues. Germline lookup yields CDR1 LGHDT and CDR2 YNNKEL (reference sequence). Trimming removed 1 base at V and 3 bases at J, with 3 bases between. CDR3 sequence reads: CASSQVDTGELFF. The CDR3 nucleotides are TGTGCCAGCAGCCAAGTCGACACCGGGGAGCTGTTTTTT.

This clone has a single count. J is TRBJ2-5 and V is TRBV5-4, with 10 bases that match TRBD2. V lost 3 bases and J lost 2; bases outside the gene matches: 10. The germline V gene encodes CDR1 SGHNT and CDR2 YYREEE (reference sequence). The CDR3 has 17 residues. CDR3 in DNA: TGTGCCAGCAGCTCTTCGCGATGGACTAGCGGACAAGAGACCCAGTACTTC. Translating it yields CASSSSRWTSGQETQYF.

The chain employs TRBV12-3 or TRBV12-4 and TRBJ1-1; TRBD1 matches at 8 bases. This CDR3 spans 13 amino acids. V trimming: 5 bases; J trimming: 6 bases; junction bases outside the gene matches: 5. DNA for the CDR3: TGTGCCAGCAGTCCTACACAGGGGGCTGAAGCTTTCTTT. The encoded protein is CASSPTQGAEAFF.

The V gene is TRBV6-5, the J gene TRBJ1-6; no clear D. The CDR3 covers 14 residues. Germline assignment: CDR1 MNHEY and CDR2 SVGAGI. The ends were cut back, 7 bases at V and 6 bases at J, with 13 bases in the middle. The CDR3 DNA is TGTGCCAGCATGACAAGGTGGCCTAATTCACCCCTCCACTTT. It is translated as CASMTRWPNSPLHF.

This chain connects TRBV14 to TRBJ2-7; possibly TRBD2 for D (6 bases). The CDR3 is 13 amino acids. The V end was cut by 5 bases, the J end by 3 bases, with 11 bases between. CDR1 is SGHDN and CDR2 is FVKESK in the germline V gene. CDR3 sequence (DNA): TGTGCCAGCAGCGGGGGGAGAGGCTACGAGCAGTACTTC. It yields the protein CASSGGRGYEQYF.

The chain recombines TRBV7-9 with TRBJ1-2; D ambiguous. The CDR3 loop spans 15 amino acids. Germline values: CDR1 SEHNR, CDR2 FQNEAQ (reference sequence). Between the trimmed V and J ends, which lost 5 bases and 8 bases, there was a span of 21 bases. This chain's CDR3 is CASSNDPGQTKGYTF. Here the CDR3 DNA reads TGTGCCAGCAGCAACGACCCTGGGCAGACCAAGGGCTACACCTTC.

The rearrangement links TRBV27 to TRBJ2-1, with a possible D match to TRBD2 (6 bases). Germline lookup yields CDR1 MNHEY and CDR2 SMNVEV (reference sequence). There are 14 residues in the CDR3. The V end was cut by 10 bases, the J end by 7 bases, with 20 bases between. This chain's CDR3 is CATKAGSGANEQFF. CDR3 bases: TGTGCCACCAAGGCGGGAAGCGGAGCTAATGAGCAGTTCTTC.

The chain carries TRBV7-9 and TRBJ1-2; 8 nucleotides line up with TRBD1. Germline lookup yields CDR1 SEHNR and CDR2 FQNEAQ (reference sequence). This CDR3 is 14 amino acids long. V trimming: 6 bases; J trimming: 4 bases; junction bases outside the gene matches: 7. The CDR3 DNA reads TGTGCCAGCAGTTTGACAGGGGTCCCCTATGGCTACACCTTC. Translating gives CASSLTGVPYGYTF. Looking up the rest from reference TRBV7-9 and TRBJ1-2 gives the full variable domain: DTGVSQNPRHKITKRGQNVTFRCDPISEHNRLYWYRQTLGQGPEFLTYFQNEAQLEKSRLLSDRFSAERPKGSFSTLEIQRTEQGDSAMYLCASSLTGVPYGYTFGSGTRLTVV.

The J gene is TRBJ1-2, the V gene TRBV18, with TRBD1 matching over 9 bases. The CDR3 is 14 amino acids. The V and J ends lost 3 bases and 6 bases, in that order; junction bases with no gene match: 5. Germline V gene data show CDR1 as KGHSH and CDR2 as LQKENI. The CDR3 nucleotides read TGTGCCAGCTCACCCGACAGGGGGAAGGATGGCTACACCTTC. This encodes CASSPDRGKDGYTF. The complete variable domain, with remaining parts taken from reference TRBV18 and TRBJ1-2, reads NAGVMQNPRHLVRRRGQEARLRCSPMKGHSHVYWYRQLPEEGLKFMVYLQKENIIDESGMPKERFSAEFPKEGPSILRIQQVVRGDSAAYFCASSPDRGKDGYTFGSGTRLTVV.

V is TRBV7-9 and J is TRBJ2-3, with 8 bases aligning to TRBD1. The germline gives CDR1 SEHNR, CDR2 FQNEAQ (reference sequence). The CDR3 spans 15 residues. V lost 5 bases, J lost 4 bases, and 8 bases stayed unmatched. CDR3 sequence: CASSPGQGVSDTQYF. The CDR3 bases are TGTGCCAGCAGCCCCGGACAGGGTGTCTCAGATACGCAGTATTTT.

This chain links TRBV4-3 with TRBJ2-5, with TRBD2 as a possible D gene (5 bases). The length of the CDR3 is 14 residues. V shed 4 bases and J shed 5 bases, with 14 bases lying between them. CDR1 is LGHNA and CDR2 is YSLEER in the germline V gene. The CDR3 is CASSPVEGSETQYF. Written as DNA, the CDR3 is TGCGCCAGCAGCCCCGTAGAGGGTTCGGAGACCCAGTACTTC.

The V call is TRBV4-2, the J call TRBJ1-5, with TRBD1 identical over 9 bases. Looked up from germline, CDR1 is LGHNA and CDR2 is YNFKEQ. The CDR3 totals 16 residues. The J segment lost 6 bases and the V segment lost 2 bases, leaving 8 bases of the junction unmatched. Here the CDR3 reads CASSQPTGQGGQPQHF. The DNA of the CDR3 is TGTGCCAGCAGCCAACCCACGGGACAGGGAGGTCAGCCCCAGCATTTT.